This T cell receptor (beta chain) appears in the sequencing data of a study of T-cell reconstitution after alpha-beta-depleted transplantation in children. Preparation of the TCRbeta library used unique molecular identifiers. TCRdb re-called the PCR reads through MiXCR, storing one row per CDR3 protein. The sample yields hundreds of thousands of distinct CDR3 sequences, roughly 13% seen once. The CDR3 has 11 residues. Between the trimmed V and J ends, which lost 3 bases and 8 bases, there was a span of 7 bases. The germline CDR1 and CDR2 sequences are SGHTA and FQGNSA. This clonotype was seen only a few times. Its matching antigen is unknown. Findings of the study overall: At one year after transplant, newly produced T cells mostly accounted for T-cell counts and diversity. Surviving recipient T cells and intrathymic progenitors accounted for some patients' high TCRbeta diversity at day 60. Expanded graft clones numbering several hundred reportedly gave rise to alpha-beta T cells about two months after transplant.

The TCR was taken from a male patient between 10 and 17 years old who had a stem cell transplant for acute myeloid leukemia, so the T cells may come from the graft donor. The source material was PBMCs, mostly from graft donor cells, sampled 360 days after TCRalphabeta/CD19-depleted stem cell transplant. This rearrangement joins TRBV7-2 to TRBJ1-2, with unresolved D. The DNA of the CDR3 is TGTGCCAGCAGCTTTGACATCGGCTACACCTTC. It encodes CASSFDIGYTF. Full variable domain (outside the CDR3, taken from reference TRBV7-2 and TRBJ1-2): GAGVSQSPSNKVTEKGKDVELRCDPISGHTALYWYRQSLGQGLEFLIYFQGNSAPDKSGLPSDRFSAERTGGSVSTLTIQRTQQEDSAVYLCASSFDIGYTFGSGTRLTVV.